The present TCR beta chain was sequenced within a study of OX40 agonist ivuxolimab in advanced cancers. Study details: From about 23 to 85 years was the age range, with a mean of roughly 64 years, and about 83% were male.

Clones were sequenced by immunoSEQ multiplex PCR, and TCRdb holds only the in-frame ones, with some missing. Of 85,000 to 100,000 clones listed, about 85% are singletons. This clone was observed a single time. Germline values: CDR1 GTSNPN, CDR2 SVGIG (reference sequence). V trimming: 6 bases; J trimming: 3 bases; junction bases outside the gene matches: 2. The CDR3 length is 13 residues. The source was CD4+ or CD8+ T cells sorted from blood, collected in a trial of the OX40 agonist ivuxolimab. This clonotype was sampled from an adult with an advanced solid tumor such as melanoma, head and neck, liver or kidney cancer. The V and J genes are TRBV30 and TRBJ2-1; TRBD1 agrees at 10 bases. DNA of the CDR3: TGTGCCTGCGACAGGGGGCTCTACAATGAGCAGTTCTTC. Protein sequence: CACDRGLYNEQFF.